The clone carrying this T cell receptor (beta chain) came up once. Its antigen is not identified. This specimen belongs to a study of siplizumab effects on memory and regulatory T cells. Study-wide findings and caveats: Apparently more diverse than memory cells, naive T cells also seemed major alloresponse contributors.

The CDR3 runs to 14 residues. In germline, CDR1 is MGHRA, CDR2 YSYEKL. This table comes from immunoSEQ multiplex PCR, and its TCRdb copy is limited to in-frame clones, with some not included. The table records more than 60,000 clones, approximately 93% of them present only once. The source of this sequence is a human donor in good health. Sequencing input: CD8+ T cells sorted from blood. The chain is built from TRBV4-1 and TRBJ2-5; D unresolved. Judging by the DNA end, TRBJ2-7 fits better; the J call may be wrong. CDR3 protein: CASSQEHLTYEQYF. The DNA for the CDR3 is TGCGCCAGCAGCCAAGAACACCTCACCTACGAGCAGTACTTC.